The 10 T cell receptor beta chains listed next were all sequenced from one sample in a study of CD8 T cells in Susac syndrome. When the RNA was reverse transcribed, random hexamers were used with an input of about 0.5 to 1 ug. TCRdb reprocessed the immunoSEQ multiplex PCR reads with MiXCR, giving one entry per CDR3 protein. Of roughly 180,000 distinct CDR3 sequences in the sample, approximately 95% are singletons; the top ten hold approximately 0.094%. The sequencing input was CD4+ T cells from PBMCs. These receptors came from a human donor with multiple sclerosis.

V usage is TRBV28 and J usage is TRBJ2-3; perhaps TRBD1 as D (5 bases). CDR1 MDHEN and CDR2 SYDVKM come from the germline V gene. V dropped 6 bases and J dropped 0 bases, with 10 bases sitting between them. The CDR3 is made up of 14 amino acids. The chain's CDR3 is CASRNDRSTDTQYF. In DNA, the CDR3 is TGTGCCAGCAGGAACGACAGAAGCACAGATACGCAGTATTTT.

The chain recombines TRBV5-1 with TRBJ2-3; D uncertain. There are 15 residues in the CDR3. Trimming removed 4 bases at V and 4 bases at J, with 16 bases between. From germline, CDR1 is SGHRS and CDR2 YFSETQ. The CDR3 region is CASSPSTFPPDTQYF. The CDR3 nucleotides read TGCGCCAGCAGCCCCAGCACCTTTCCCCCAGATACGCAGTATTTT.

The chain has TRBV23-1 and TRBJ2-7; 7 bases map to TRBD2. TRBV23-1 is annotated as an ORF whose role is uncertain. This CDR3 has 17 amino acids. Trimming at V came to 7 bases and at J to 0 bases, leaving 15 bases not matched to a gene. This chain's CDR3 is CASTPLGGRPHSYEQYF. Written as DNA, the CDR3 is TGCGCCAGCACTCCCCTCGGCGGGAGACCTCACTCCTACGAGCAGTACTTC.

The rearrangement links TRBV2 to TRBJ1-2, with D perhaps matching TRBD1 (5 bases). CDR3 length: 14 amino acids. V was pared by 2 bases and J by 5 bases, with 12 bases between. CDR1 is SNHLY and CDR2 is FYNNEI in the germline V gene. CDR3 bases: TGTGCCAGCAGTGAACACCAGGGCCGGTATGGCTACACCTTC. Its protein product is CASSEHQGRYGYTF.

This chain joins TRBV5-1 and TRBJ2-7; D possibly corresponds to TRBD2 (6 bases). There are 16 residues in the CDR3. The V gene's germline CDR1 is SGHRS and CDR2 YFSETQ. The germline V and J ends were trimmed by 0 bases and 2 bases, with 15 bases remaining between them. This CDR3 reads CASSLAAGSEAYEQYF. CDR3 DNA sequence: TGCGCCAGCAGCTTGGCCGCGGGGTCTGAGGCCTACGAGCAGTACTTC.

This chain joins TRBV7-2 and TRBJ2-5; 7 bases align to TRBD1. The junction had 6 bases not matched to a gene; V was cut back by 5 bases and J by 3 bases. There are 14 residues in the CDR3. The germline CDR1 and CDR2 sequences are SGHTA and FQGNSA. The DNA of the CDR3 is TGTGCCAGCAGCCCACAGGGGAATAAAGAGACCCAGTACTTC. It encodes CASSPQGNKETQYF.

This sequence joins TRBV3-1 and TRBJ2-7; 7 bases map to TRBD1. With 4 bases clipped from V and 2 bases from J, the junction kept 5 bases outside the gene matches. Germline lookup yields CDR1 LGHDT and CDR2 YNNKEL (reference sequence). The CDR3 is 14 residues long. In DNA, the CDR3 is TGTGCCAGCAGCCCAGGACAGGTTGCCTACGAGCAGTACTTC. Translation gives CASSPGQVAYEQYF.

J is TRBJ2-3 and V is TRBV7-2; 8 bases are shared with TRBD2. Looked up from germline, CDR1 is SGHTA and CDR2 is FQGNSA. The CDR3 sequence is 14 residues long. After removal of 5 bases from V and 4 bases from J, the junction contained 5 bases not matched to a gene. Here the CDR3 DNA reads TGTGCCAGCAGCAACGGACTAGCCCCAGATACGCAGTATTTT. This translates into CASSNGLAPDTQYF. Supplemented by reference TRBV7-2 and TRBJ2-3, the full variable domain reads GAGVSQSPSNKVTEKGKDVELRCDPISGHTALYWYRQSLGQGLEFLIYFQGNSAPDKSGLPSDRFSAERTGGSVSTLTIQRTQQEDSAVYLCASSNGLAPDTQYFGPGTRLTVL.

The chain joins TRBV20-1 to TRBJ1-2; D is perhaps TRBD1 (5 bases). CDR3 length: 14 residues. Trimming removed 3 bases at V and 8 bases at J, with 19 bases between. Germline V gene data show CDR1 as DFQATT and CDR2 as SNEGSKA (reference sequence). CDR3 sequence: CSASVGAKWDGYTF. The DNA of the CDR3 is TGCAGTGCTAGTGTAGGCGCCAAATGGGACGGCTACACCTTC.

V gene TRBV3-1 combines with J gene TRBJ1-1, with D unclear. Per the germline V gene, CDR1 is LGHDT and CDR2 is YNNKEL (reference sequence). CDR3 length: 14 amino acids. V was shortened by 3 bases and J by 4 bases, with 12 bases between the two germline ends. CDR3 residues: CASSQGSLGTEAFF. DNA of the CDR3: TGTGCCAGCAGCCAGGGTTCGCTGGGCACTGAAGCTTTCTTT.